The source of this T cell receptor beta chain is a study of human T cells and chemical hapten exposure. Across the study: Recorded diagnoses among the mostly female patients were alopecia areata, totalis or universalis. How much TCR each sample yielded varied, mostly because pooled library volumes differed slightly.

This CDR3 has 13 residues. Trimming left V 2 bases short and J 2 bases short, with 6 bases between. In the case of this clonotype: The antigen is not known.

As for time point: patch test 3, about 24 weeks after DPC sensitization. Treatment meaning: therapeutic diphenylcyclopropenone sensitization with weekly scalp DPC. TCRdb passed the RACE reads through MiXCR, listing each CDR3 protein once. The profile shows under 75,000 distinct CDR3 sequences, roughly 11% of them singletons. Study-wide findings and caveats: DPC sensitization left the count of TCRs above 1 in 1000 unchanged. Positive correlation was observed between PT1 expanded TCR counts and patch test score.

The chain employs TRBV12-3 or TRBV12-4 and TRBJ1-1; D gene ambiguous. The receptor's source is a woman between 45 and 65 years old with alopecia areata. Some clones in this sample may be carry-over from other donors' samples. The sequences come from whole blood, collected in connection with sensitization to the hapten diphenylcyclopropenone (DPC). The CDR3 here is CASSLRTNTEAFF. CDR3 sequence (DNA): TGTGCCAGCAGTTTACGGACCAACACTGAAGCTTTCTTT.